Listed below are T cell receptor beta chains from one sample, sequenced in a study of blood T cell repertoires in COVID-19. Clones were sequenced by immunoSEQ multiplex PCR, and TCRdb holds only the in-frame ones, with some missing. The sample has 400,000 to 450,000 clones, 88% seen once. The sample consisted of peripheral blood. These receptors were obtained from a woman aged 50 to 60 with COVID-19, enrolled during active disease. The CDR3 runs from the conserved cysteine through the conserved F or W. A D gene is named only where the DNA matches it firmly. Size is stated for part of the rows, as once, few or many counts, or as a class when the clone is expanded.

j_call v_call cdr3_length d_call clone_size cdr3_nt cdr3_aa
TRBJ2-7 TRBV5-1 15 . . TGCGCCAGCAGCTTGGGAGGCAGTATCGGCCACGAGCAGTACTTC CASSLGGSIGHEQYF
TRBJ2-1 TRBV4-2 15 . . TGTGCCAGCAGCCTGCGGGGACTCTCCTACAATGAGCAGTTCTTC CASSLRGLSYNEQFF
TRBJ2-7 TRBV25-1 12 . . TGTGCCAGCAGGCACTCTCGGGGCGAGCAGTACTTC CASRHSRGEQYF
TRBJ1-1 TRBV7-9 15 . once TGTGCCAGCAGCTTTTCACTACCCCAGGGAACTGAAGCTTTCTTT CASSFSLPQGTEAFF
TRBJ2-2 TRBV2 15 . . TGTGCCAGCTCCCCTTGGGGACAATCCACCGGGGAGCTGTTTTTT CASSPWGQSTGELFF
TRBJ1-1 TRBV18 13 . once TGTGCCAGCTCGGCACAGGGGAACACTGAAGCTTTCTTT CASSAQGNTEAFF
TRBJ1-1 TRBV15 15 . once TGTGCCACCAGCAGAGATAGAGGGTCCGGGCCTGAAGCTTTCTTT CATSRDRGSGPEAFF
TRBJ1-1 TRBV7-2 15 . . TGTGCCAGCAGCGCAGAGGTGAGAAGGAACACTGAAGCTTTCTTT CASSAEVRRNTEAFF
TRBJ2-7 TRBV2 16 TRBD2 . TGTGCCAGCAGTTACCCTCCGGGACTAGCGGGGCTCGAGCAGTACTTC CASSYPPGLAGLEQYF
TRBJ1-5 TRBV18 12 . . TGTGCCAGCTCGCGTGATGTCTGGCCCCAGCATTTT CASSRDVWPQHF
TRBJ2-2 TRBV9 15 . many TGTGCCAGCAGCTTACGGGACACCTACACCGGGGAGCTGTTTTTT CASSLRDTYTGELFF
TRBJ1-4 TRBV3-1/TRBV3-2 14 TRBD1 . TGTGCCAGCAGCCAAGTAAGGGACAGTGAAAAACTGTTTTTT CASSQVRDSEKLFF
TRBJ1-6 TRBV5-1 15 . . TGCGCCAGCAGCTTGGCCGGGGGGTTTGGTTCACCCCTCCACTTT CASSLAGGFGSPLHF
TRBJ1-4 TRBV18 17 . . TGTGCCAGCTCACCGAACAACCCGGCGGCAACTAATGAAAAACTGTTTTTT CASSPNNPAATNEKLFF
TRBJ1-5 TRBV2 13 TRBD1 . TGTGCCGGCGGAGTAGGGGGCGGGCAGCCCCAGCATTTT CAGGVGGGQPQHF
TRBJ2-4 TRBV10-1 15 . . TGCGCCAGCAGTGAGTCGCCGGGAGCCAAAAACATTCAGTACTTC CASSESPGAKNIQYF
TRBJ2-1 TRBV24-1 18 TRBD2 . TGTGCCACCAGTGATCCCCCGGGACTAGCGGGGGCCGAGAATGAGCAGTTCTTC CATSDPPGLAGAENEQFF
TRBJ2-3 TRBV27 17 . once TGTGCCAGCAGCCCTCTCCTCACTAGCCTCAGCACAGATACGCAGTATTTT CASSPLLTSLSTDTQYF
TRBJ1-2 TRBV27 14 . . TGTGCCAGCAGTCAAACCACAGGGAGATTTGGCTACACCTTC CASSQTTGRFGYTF
TRBJ2-1 TRBV5-6 16 . . TGTGCCAGCAGCTTGCGTAGCGGCCCCACCTACAATGAGCAGTTCTTC CASSLRSGPTYNEQFF
TRBJ1-1 TRBV29-1 12 TRBD1 . TGCAGCATTCAACAGGGGTACACTGAAGCTTTCTTT CSIQQGYTEAFF
TRBJ2-3 TRBV3-1/TRBV3-2 18 TRBD2 . TGTGCCAGCAGCGCCCGCTCCGGTGCTAGCGGATACACAGATACGCAGTATTTT CASSARSGASGYTDTQYF
TRBJ1-4 TRBV19 14 . . TGTGCCAGTAGTATCAGCGTAACTAATGAAAAACTGTTTTTT CASSISVTNEKLFF
TRBJ2-7 TRBV27 14 . . TGTGCCAGCAGTTTAAGCTTCGTCGGCTACGAGCAGTACTTC CASSLSFVGYEQYF
TRBJ1-2 TRBV19 14 . . TGTGCCAGTAGGAGGGATACCAATCGTTATGGCTACACCTTC CASRRDTNRYGYTF
TRBJ2-1 TRBV11-3 13 . . TGTGCCAGCAGCCAGGGGTCCGTCAATGAGCAGTTCTTC CASSQGSVNEQFF
TRBJ1-5 TRBV27 14 . . TGTGCCAGCAGTTTGGGGGCCCCCTTTCAGCCCCAGCATTTT CASSLGAPFQPQHF
TRBJ2-3 TRBV28 15 TRBD2 . TGTGCCAGCACACGCCGGGAGGGTGCCACAGATACGCAGTATTTT CASTRREGATDTQYF
TRBJ1-4 TRBV5-1 14 . . TGCGCCAGCAGCAACGGGGGGCATAATGAAAAACTGTTTTTT CASSNGGHNEKLFF
TRBJ2-1 TRBV9 14 . . TGTGCCAGCAGCGTAGCTATCGGGGGCAATGAGCAGTTCTTC CASSVAIGGNEQFF
TRBJ2-2 TRBV3-1/TRBV3-2 15 TRBD2 . TGTGCCAGCAGCCCCCTAGCGGGGGCCGCCGGGGAGCTGTTTTTT CASSPLAGAAGELFF
TRBJ1-6 TRBV5-1 13 . . TGCGCCAGCAGCTTTCGCGGAGATTCACCCCTCCACTTT CASSFRGDSPLHF
TRBJ1-2 TRBV27 13 . . TGTGCCAGCAGTTCACAAGGGGTGTATGGCTACACCTTC CASSSQGVYGYTF
TRBJ1-5 TRBV19 15 . . TGTGCCAGTAGTATCTGGGGAGGAAGCAATCAGCCCCAGCATTTT CASSIWGGSNQPQHF
TRBJ2-2 TRBV6-5 15 TRBD1 . TGTGCCAGCAGTTACTCAGAGGGGGCAGGCGGGGAGCTGTTTTTT CASSYSEGAGGELFF
TRBJ2-1 TRBV7-2 16 TRBD2 few TGTGCCAGCAGCTTAGCCCTAGCGGGGGGCCAAAATGAGCAGTTCTTC CASSLALAGGQNEQFF
TRBJ2-1 TRBV7-9 17 . . TGTGCCAGCAGCTCGCTATTGGGCAGCGGAATAGGAAATGAGCAGTTCTTC CASSSLLGSGIGNEQFF
TRBJ2-1 TRBV30 13 . . TGTGCCTGGAGTTTTATTGGGGGGAATGAGCAGTTCTTC CAWSFIGGNEQFF
TRBJ2-1 TRBV10-3 17 TRBD1 . TGTGCCATCAGCTCAGCCTCCCGGGACAGGGATTACAATGAGCAGTTCTTC CAISSASRDRDYNEQFF
TRBJ2-1 TRBV5-5 16 TRBD1 few TGTGCCAGCAGCTTGGGCAGGGGGCACCCCTACAATGAGCAGTTCTTC CASSLGRGHPYNEQFF